These T cell receptor beta chains were read from a single sample in a study of shared clonotypes between healthy human individuals. Produced via immunoSEQ multiplex PCR; TCRdb's table is partial and in-frame only. This sample has around 2.1 million clones; approximately 96% occur once, and the top ten carry 0.1% to 0.15%. The sequencing sample was made of naive CD4+ T cells sorted from blood. These receptors all come from a young man in good health. The CDR3 runs from the conserved cysteine through the conserved F or W. The order of the fields is CDR3 length, V gene, D gene, J gene, clone size, CDR3 DNA, CDR3 protein. D genes are given only for firm matches. The listing skips clone size in some rows; elsewhere it reads once, few, many or a size class.

>11|TRBV5-6|.|TRBJ2-5|.
TGTGCCAGCAGCATTGAAGAGACCCAGTACTTC
CASSIEETQYF
>14|TRBV6-5|.|TRBJ2-1|.
TGTGCCAGCAGACCAACCTTAATCAGTAGTGAGCAGTTCTTC
CASRPTLISSEQFF
>15|TRBV11-2|.|TRBJ1-1|.
TGTGCCAGCAGCTTATCCGCCGGTTTGAACACTGAAGCTTTCTTT
CASSLSAGLNTEAFF
>15|TRBV6-5|.|TRBJ1-2|.
TGTGCCAGCAGCCCGATTACCGGGACAACTAATGGCTACACCTTC
CASSPITGTTNGYTF
>14|TRBV6-5|.|TRBJ1-1|.
TGTGCCAGCCTCCTGGGGCGGGGTTACACTGAAGCTTTCTTT
CASLLGRGYTEAFF
>13|TRBV10-3|TRBD2|TRBJ2-7|.
TGTGCCATCCTGGCTAGCGGGAGCTACGAGCAGTACTTC
CAILASGSYEQYF
>11|TRBV28|.|TRBJ2-5|.
TGTGCCAGCAGTTTTCGGTGGGAGCAGTACTTC
CASSFRWEQYF
>14|TRBV18|.|TRBJ2-6|.
TGTGCCAGCTCACCCTCGAGGACCGGAAACGTCCTGACTTTC
CASSPSRTGNVLTF
>17|TRBV11-2|TRBD1|TRBJ1-2|.
TGTGCCAGCAGCGGAAACTGGGGCAGGGGGCGAAACTATGGCTACACCTTC
CASSGNWGRGRNYGYTF
>14|TRBV7-8|TRBD1|TRBJ1-5|.
TGTGCCAGCAGCCGACAGGGTGGGAATCAGCCCCAGCATTTT
CASSRQGGNQPQHF
>15|TRBV18|TRBD2|TRBJ2-1|once
TGTGCCAGCTCACCGGGACTAGCGGGAGGCCGGGAGCAGTTCTTC
CASSPGLAGGREQFF
>15|TRBV4-3|TRBD1|TRBJ1-2|.
TGCGCCAGCAGCCGCGGGACAGGACAAAACTATGGCTACACCTTC
CASSRGTGQNYGYTF
>16|TRBV18|TRBD1|TRBJ2-7|.
TGTGCCAGCTCAAGCTTCGGACAGGGGGCAACCTACGAGCAGTACTTC
CASSSFGQGATYEQYF
>15|TRBV28|.|TRBJ2-2|.
TGTGCCAGCCGTCGTGGCGGGAAGAACACCGGGGAGCTGTTTTTT
CASRRGGKNTGELFF
>15|TRBV6-5|.|TRBJ2-5|.
TGTGCCAGCAGGCCCCCAGGGCAGACTCAAGAGACCCAGTACTTC
CASRPPGQTQETQYF
>15|TRBV5-1|.|TRBJ2-3|.
TGCGCCAGCAGCTTGGGGACTCCCAGCACAGATACGCAGTATTTT
CASSLGTPSTDTQYF
>12|TRBV10-3|.|TRBJ2-1|.
TGTGCCATCAGTGAGCCTGCCTCCTCCGGGGTCTTC
CAISEPASSGVF
>14|TRBV5-1|.|TRBJ1-6|.
TGCGCCAGCAGCCAACAGGGAGGTAATTCACCCCTCCACTTT
CASSQQGGNSPLHF
>16|TRBV5-1|TRBD2|TRBJ2-3|.
TGCGCCAGCAGCTTGGGTAGCGGGAGGAGCACAGATACGCAGTATTTT
CASSLGSGRSTDTQYF
>15|TRBV27|TRBD2|TRBJ2-3|.
TGTGCCGTGAAACTAGCGGGGGGGAGCACAGATACGCAGTATTTT
CAVKLAGGSTDTQYF
>13|TRBV5-1|TRBD2|TRBJ2-2|.
TGCGCCAGCAGCGAGGGAGGGACCGGGGAGCTGTTTTTT
CASSEGGTGELFF
>16|TRBV4-1|TRBD1|TRBJ2-3|.
TGCGCCAGCAGCCAAGAAGAAGGACAGGGCACAGATACGCAGTATTTT
CASSQEEGQGTDTQYF
>14|TRBV6-7|TRBD1|TRBJ1-2|.
TGTGCCAGCAGCCCCGGGACAGATACCTATGGCTACACCTTC
CASSPGTDTYGYTF
>14|TRBV5-6|.|TRBJ1-5|.
TGTGCCAGCACGCCAGGCCCTAGGGGTGCGGCCCAGCATTTT
CASTPGPRGAAQHF
>15|TRBV7-3|.|TRBJ2-3|.
TGTGCCAGCAGCGCAACAGGGAGGTCCACAGATACGCAGTATTTT
CASSATGRSTDTQYF
>14|TRBV5-6|.|TRBJ2-1|.
TGTGCCAGCAGCTTAGGGAGCTCCTACAATGAGCAGTTCTTC
CASSLGSSYNEQFF
>15|TRBV6-5|.|TRBJ2-2|.
TGTGCCAGCAGTTACGGGAGACTGGGGCACGGGGAGCTGTTTTTT
CASSYGRLGHGELFF
>15|TRBV5-1|.|TRBJ2-3|once
TGCGCCAGCAGCTTGGGGACAGTCAGCACAGATACGCAGTATTTT
CASSLGTVSTDTQYF
>13|TRBV10-3|TRBD1|TRBJ1-2|.
TGTGCCATCAGTGGGGACAGGACCTATGGCTACACCTTC
CAISGDRTYGYTF
>13|TRBV2|.|TRBJ1-1|once
TGTGCCAGCAGTCTCACAGGATACACTGAAGCTTTCTTT
CASSLTGYTEAFF
>15|TRBV18|TRBD2|TRBJ2-5|.
TGTGCCAGCTCACCTAGCGGGAGGTTGATTGAGACCCAGTACTTC
CASSPSGRLIETQYF
>16|TRBV6-5|TRBD1|TRBJ2-3|.
TGTGCCAGCAGTTCACCGGGACAGGTTCGCACAGATACGCAGTATTTT
CASSSPGQVRTDTQYF
>15|TRBV27|.|TRBJ2-2|once
TGTGCCAGCAGTTCATGGACAGAGAACACCGGGGAGCTGTTTTTT
CASSSWTENTGELFF
>13|TRBV5-1|.|TRBJ2-1|.
TGCGCCAGCAGTCGGACGGGAAACAATGAGCAGTTCTTC
CASSRTGNNEQFF
>16|TRBV5-1|TRBD1|TRBJ2-3|.
TGCGCCAGCAGCTTAGGACAGGGGGTGTCTGCAGATACGCAGTATTTT
CASSLGQGVSADTQYF
>15|TRBV4-1|.|TRBJ1-5|.
TGCGCCAGCAGCCAAGATGGGTATAGCAATCAGCCCCAGCATTTT
CASSQDGYSNQPQHF
>13|TRBV10-3|.|TRBJ1-1|.
TGTGCCATCAGTGATAAGGTGGGGGGGAAAGCTTTCTTT
CAISDKVGGKAFF
>12|TRBV5-1|.|TRBJ2-7|.
TGCGCCAGCAGCAGGACAATACACGAGCAGTACTTC
CASSRTIHEQYF
>18|TRBV15|.|TRBJ2-5|.
TGTGCCACCAGCCACCCAACTTACACCCCTCAAGACGAAGAGACCCAGTACTTC
CATSHPTYTPQDEETQYF
>15|TRBV28|.|TRBJ1-4|.
TGTGCCAGCAGTCCAGAGCCGCCCAGAAATGAAAAACTGTTTTTT
CASSPEPPRNEKLFF
>15|TRBV4-1|.|TRBJ1-1|.
TGCGCCAGCAGCCAAAATGGACGAAACGACGCTGAAGCTTTCTTT
CASSQNGRNDAEAFF
>13|TRBV11-2|.|TRBJ2-5|.
TGTGCCAGCAGCTTAGATTTCCAAGAGACCCAGTACTTC
CASSLDFQETQYF
>15|TRBV6-4|.|TRBJ1-6|.
TGTGCCAGCCGTACAGGGATCGCGGATAATTCACCCCTCCACTTT
CASRTGIADNSPLHF
>14|TRBV10-1|.|TRBJ2-1|once
TGCGCCAGCAGCGAGACGGGGCGAGGGTATGAGCAGTTCTTC
CASSETGRGYEQFF
>15|TRBV7-2|.|TRBJ1-4|.
TGTGCCAGCAGCGCGCAGGGCACAGCTAATGAAAAACTGTTTTTT
CASSAQGTANEKLFF
>14|TRBV2|TRBD1|TRBJ1-5|.
TGTGCCAGCTGTCGGACAGGCCCAAATCAGCCCCAGCATTTT
CASCRTGPNQPQHF